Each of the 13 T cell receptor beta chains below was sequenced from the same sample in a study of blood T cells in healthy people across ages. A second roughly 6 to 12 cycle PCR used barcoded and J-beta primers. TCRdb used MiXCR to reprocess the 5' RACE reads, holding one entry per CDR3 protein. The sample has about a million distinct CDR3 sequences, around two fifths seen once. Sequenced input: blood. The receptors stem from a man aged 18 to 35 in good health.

Here the CDR3 DNA reads TGTGCCATCAGTGAGGCAGGGAATCGGGAGCAGTTCTTC. This codes for CAISEAGNREQFF. The rearrangement links TRBV10-3 to TRBJ2-1, with D perhaps TRBD1 (5 bases). Deletions cut 2 bases from V and 10 bases from J, with 12 bases between. This CDR3 spans 13 amino acids. Germline values: CDR1 ENHRY, CDR2 SYGVKD.

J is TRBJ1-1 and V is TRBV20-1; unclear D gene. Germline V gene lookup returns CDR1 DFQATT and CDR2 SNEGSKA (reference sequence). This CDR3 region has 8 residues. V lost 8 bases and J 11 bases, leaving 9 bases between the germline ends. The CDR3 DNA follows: TGCAGTTCCGGAGAGGCTTTCTTT. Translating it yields CSSGEAFF.

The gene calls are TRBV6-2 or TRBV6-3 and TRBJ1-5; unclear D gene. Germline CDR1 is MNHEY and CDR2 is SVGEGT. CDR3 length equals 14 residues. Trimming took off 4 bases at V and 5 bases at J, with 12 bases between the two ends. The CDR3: CASSSSWTYQPQHF. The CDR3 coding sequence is TGTGCCAGCAGTTCCAGCTGGACCTATCAGCCCCAGCATTTT.

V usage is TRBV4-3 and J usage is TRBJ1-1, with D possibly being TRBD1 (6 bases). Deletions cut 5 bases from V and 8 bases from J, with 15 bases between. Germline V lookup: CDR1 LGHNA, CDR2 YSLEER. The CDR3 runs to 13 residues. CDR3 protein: CASSLRQDYEAFF. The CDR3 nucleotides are TGCGCCAGCAGCTTACGACAGGATTACGAAGCTTTCTTT.

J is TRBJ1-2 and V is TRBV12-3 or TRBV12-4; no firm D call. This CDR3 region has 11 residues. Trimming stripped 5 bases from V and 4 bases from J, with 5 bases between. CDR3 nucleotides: TGTGCCAGCAGTCCGTTCTATGGCTACACCTTC. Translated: CASSPFYGYTF.

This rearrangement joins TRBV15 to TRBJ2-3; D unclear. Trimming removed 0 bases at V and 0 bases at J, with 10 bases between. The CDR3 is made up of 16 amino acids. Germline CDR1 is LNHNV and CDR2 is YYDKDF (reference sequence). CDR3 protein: CATSREVAVSTDTQYF. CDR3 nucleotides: TGTGCCACCAGCAGAGAGGTCGCGGTTAGCACAGATACGCAGTATTTT. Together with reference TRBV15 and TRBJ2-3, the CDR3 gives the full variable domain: DAMVIQNPRYQVTQFGKPVTLSCSQTLNHNVMYWYQQKSSQAPKLLFHYYDKDFNNEADTPDNFQSRRPNTSFCFLDIRSPGLGDTAMYLCATSREVAVSTDTQYFGPGTRLTVL.

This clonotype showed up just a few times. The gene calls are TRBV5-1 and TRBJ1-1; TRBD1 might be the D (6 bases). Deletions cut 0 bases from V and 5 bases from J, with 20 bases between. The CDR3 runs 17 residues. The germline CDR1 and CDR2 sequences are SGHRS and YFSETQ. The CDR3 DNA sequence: TGCGCCAGCAGCTTGGGAACTAGACGGGGGGCTAGTACTGAAGCTTTCTTT. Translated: CASSLGTRRGASTEAFF. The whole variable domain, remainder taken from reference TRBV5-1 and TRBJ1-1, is KAGVTQTPRYLIKTRGQQVTLSCSPISGHRSVSWYQQTPGQGLQFLFEYFSETQRNKGNFPGRFSGRQFSNSRSEMNVSTLELGDSALYLCASSLGTRRGASTEAFFGQGTRLTVV.

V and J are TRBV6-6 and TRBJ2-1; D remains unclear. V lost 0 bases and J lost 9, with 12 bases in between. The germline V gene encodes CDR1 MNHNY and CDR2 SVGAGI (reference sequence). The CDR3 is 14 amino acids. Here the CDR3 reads CASSYSAVLVEQFF. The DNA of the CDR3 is TGTGCCAGCAGTTACTCGGCGGTGCTTGTTGAGCAGTTCTTC.

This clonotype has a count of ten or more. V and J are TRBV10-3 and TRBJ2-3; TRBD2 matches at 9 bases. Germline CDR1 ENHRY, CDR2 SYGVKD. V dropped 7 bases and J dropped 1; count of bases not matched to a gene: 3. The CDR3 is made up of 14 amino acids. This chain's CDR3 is CAIKASGGTDTQYF. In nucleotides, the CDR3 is TGTGCCATCAAAGCTAGCGGGGGCACAGATACGCAGTATTTT.

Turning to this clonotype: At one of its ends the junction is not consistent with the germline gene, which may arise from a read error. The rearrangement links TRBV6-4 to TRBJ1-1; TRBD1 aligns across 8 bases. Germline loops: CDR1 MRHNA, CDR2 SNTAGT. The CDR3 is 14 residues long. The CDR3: CASRDSDRGTEAFF. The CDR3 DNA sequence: TGTGCCAGCAGGGACTCAGACAGGGGCACTGAAGCTTTCTTT.

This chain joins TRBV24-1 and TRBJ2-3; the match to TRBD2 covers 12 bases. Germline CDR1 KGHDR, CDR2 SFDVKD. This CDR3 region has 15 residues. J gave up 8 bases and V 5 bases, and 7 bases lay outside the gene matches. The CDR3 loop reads CATSAASGGAGTQYF. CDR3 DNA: TGTGCCACCAGTGCAGCTAGCGGGGGGGCAGGTACGCAGTATTTT.

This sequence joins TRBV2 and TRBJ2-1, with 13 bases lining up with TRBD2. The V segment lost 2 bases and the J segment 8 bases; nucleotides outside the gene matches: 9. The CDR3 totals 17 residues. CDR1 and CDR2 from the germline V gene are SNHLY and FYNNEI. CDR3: CASSESGLAGAFDEQFF. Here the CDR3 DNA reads TGTGCCAGCAGTGAATCTGGACTAGCGGGGGCATTCGATGAGCAGTTCTTC.

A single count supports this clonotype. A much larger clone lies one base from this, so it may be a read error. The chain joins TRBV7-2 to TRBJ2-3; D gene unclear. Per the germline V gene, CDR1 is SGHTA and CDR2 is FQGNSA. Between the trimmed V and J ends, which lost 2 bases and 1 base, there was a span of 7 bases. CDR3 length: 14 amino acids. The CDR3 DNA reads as TGTGCCAGCAGCTTAAGACGGTGCACAGATACGCAGTATTTT. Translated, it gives CASSLRRCTDTQYF.